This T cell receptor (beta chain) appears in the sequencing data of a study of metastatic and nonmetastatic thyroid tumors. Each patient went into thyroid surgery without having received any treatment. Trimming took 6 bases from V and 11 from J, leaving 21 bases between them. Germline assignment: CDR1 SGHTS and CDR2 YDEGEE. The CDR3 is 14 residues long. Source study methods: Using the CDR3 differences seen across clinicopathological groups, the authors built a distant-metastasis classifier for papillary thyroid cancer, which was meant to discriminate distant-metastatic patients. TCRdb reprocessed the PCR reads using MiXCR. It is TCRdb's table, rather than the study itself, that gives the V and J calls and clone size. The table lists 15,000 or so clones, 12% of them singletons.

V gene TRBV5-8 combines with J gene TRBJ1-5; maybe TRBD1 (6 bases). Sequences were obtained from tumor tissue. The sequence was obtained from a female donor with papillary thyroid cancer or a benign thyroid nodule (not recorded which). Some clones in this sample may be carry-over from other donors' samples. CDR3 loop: CASNLMGAAVAQHF. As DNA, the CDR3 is TGTGCCAGCAACCTAATGGGGGCTGCGGTAGCCCAGCATTTT.